Below are 29 T cell receptor beta chains sequenced from a single sample in a study of T cell responses to AZD1222 COVID-19 vaccine. Here immunoSEQ multiplex PCR was the method, and the copy in TCRdb shows in-frame clones only, minus some. The sample has around 120,000 clones, about nine tenths seen once. Source: peripheral blood, taken on day 0 of MenACWY control vaccination. These receptors came from an adult in good health.

The CDR3 nucleotides read TGTGCCACCCGACGGGACAACTCCTACGAGCAGTACTTC. Protein sequence: CATRRDNSYEQYF. This sequence joins TRBV6-5 and TRBJ2-7; D perhaps matches TRBD1 (6 bases). This CDR3 has 13 residues. In germline, CDR1 is MNHEY, CDR2 SVGAGI. Trimming left V 10 bases short and J 0 bases short, with 13 bases between.

The chain recombines TRBV6-5 with TRBJ1-4; maybe TRBD1 (6 bases). Between the trimmed V and J ends, which lost 6 bases and 5 bases, there was a span of 16 bases. The CDR3 sequence is 15 residues long. CDR1 is MNHEY, CDR2 SVGAGI, per germline. The CDR3 is CASRSRGGGNEKLFF. Here the CDR3 DNA reads TGTGCCAGCAGAAGTCGAGGGGGGGGAAATGAAAAACTGTTTTTT.

In its sample, this clone was seen a few times. The V gene is TRBV9, the J gene TRBJ2-1, with 10 bases aligning to TRBD2. Trimming cost V 2 bases and J 4 bases; bases outside gene matches: 3. Germline assignment: CDR1 SGDLS and CDR2 YYNGEE. There are 15 residues in the CDR3. This chain's CDR3 is CASSVTSGVYNEQFF. In DNA form, the CDR3 reads TGTGCCAGCAGCGTCACTAGCGGGGTGTACAATGAGCAGTTCTTC.

The chain employs TRBV6-5 and TRBJ1-1; D not certain. Germline V gene lookup returns CDR1 MNHEY and CDR2 SVGAGI. The CDR3 runs to 11 residues. V was clipped by 5 bases and J by 8 bases, with 9 bases between them. The CDR3 coding sequence is TGTGCCAGCAGTCTTACAGAGGAAGCTTTCTTT. This encodes CASSLTEEAFF.

The chain joins TRBV4-1 to TRBJ1-2; possibly TRBD1 for D (5 bases). Germline assignment: CDR1 MGHRA and CDR2 YSYEKL. V shed 0 bases and J shed 4 bases, with 15 bases lying between them. The length of the CDR3 is 16 residues. The CDR3 loop is CASSQDSGRVAYGYTF. CDR3 coding DNA: TGCGCCAGCAGCCAAGATTCGGGCAGGGTGGCCTATGGCTACACCTTC.

This clone was counted ten times or more. The genes are TRBV6-5 and TRBJ1-3, with TRBD1 as a possible D gene (5 bases). V lost 2 bases, J lost 6 bases, and 17 bases lay in between. Looked up from germline, CDR1 is MNHEY and CDR2 is SVGAGI. The CDR3 contains 16 residues. The CDR3 coding sequence is TGTGCCAGCAGTTACGGGACCGGGGACTGGGAAAACACCATATATTTT. Translated: CASSYGTGDWENTIYF.

This clone was counted only a few times. The gene calls are TRBV7-9 and TRBJ2-1; TRBD2 agrees at 13 bases. The CDR3 consists of 17 residues. V was clipped by 5 bases and J by 2 bases; unmatched bases: 6. Germline CDR1 and CDR2: SEHNR and FQNEAQ (reference sequence). DNA of the CDR3: TGTGCCAGCAGCGCGCGGACTAGCGGGGGTACCTACAATGAGCAGTTCTTC. This codes for CASSARTSGGTYNEQFF.

This chain joins TRBV7-2 and TRBJ2-7, with D possibly matching TRBD1 (6 bases). Germline V gene data show CDR1 as SGHTA and CDR2 as FQGNSA. Trimming took 5 bases from V and 7 from J, leaving 18 bases between them. The CDR3 is 14 residues long. CDR3 sequence reads: CASSRSRDMREQYF. As DNA, the CDR3 is TGTGCCAGCAGCCGGTCCCGGGACATGCGGGAGCAGTACTTC.

The CDR3 here is CASSPGQVPLEQYF. For the CDR3, the DNA is TGTGCCAGCTCACCAGGCCAGGTCCCCCTCGAGCAGTACTTC. V is TRBV18 and J is TRBJ2-7; no firm D call. The ends were cut back, 2 bases at V and 6 bases at J, with 14 bases in the middle. CDR3 length equals 14 residues. Germline lookup yields CDR1 KGHSH and CDR2 LQKENI. The full variable domain, its missing parts supplied by reference TRBV18 and TRBJ2-7, is NAGVMQNPRHLVRRRGQEARLRCSPMKGHSHVYWYRQLPEEGLKFMVYLQKENIIDESGMPKERFSAEFPKEGPSILRIQQVVRGDSAAYFCASSPGQVPLEQYFGPGTRLTVT.

This chain links TRBV28 with TRBJ2-6; a weak D match, TRBD2 (6 bases). The germline V and J ends were trimmed by 4 bases and 7 bases, with 14 bases remaining between them. This CDR3 is built from 15 residues. From germline, CDR1 is MDHEN and CDR2 SYDVKM. CDR3 DNA: TGTGCCAGCAGTTCTCTCCGGGAGCGAGCCAACGTCCTGACTTTC. Its protein product is CASSSLRERANVLTF.

The chain employs TRBV19 and TRBJ2-7, with D possibly being TRBD1 (6 bases). The ends were cut back, 3 bases at V and 0 bases at J, with 12 bases in the middle. The CDR3 is 15 amino acids. CDR1 is LNHDA, CDR2 SQIVND, per germline (reference sequence). The CDR3 here is CASSIKGTSSYEQYF. The CDR3 DNA reads TGTGCCAGTAGTATCAAAGGGACAAGCTCCTACGAGCAGTACTTC.

The chain uses TRBV7-3 and TRBJ2-7, with 8 positions matching TRBD2. Per the germline V gene, CDR1 is SGHTA and CDR2 is FQGTGA. This CDR3 is built from 15 residues. The V segment lost 5 bases and the J segment 5 bases; nucleotides outside the gene matches: 11. CDR3 sequence: CASSQGLAGLNEQYF. The DNA for the CDR3 is TGTGCCAGCAGCCAGGGGCTAGCGGGTCTTAACGAGCAGTACTTC.

The chain has TRBV5-4 and TRBJ2-7; the match to TRBD1 covers 8 bases. From germline, CDR1 is SGHNT and CDR2 YYREEE (reference sequence). V was clipped by 0 bases and J by 5 bases; unmatched bases: 7. This CDR3 comprises 15 residues. Written as DNA, the CDR3 is TGTGCCAGCAGCTTGGCCCCAGGGGGCAACCACGAGCAGTACTTC. Translated: CASSLAPGGNHEQYF.

The chain is built from TRBV5-1 and TRBJ2-3; 7 bases match TRBD1. V shed 4 bases and J 2 bases; nucleotides not matched to a gene: 4. Per germline, CDR1 SGHRS and CDR2 YFSETQ. The CDR3 loop spans 14 amino acids. CDR3 bases: TGCGCCAGCAGCCTGGACAGGCTCACAGATACGCAGTATTTT. Amino acids: CASSLDRLTDTQYF.

J is TRBJ1-4 and V is TRBV10-1; D unclear. V was cut by 5 bases and J by 4 bases, with 14 bases left in between. Germline lookup yields CDR1 WNHNN and CDR2 SYGVQD (reference sequence). CDR3 size: 15 residues. CDR3 sequence reads: CASSPRVAYNEKLFF. Written as DNA, the CDR3 is TGCGCCAGCAGTCCGCGGGTAGCCTATAATGAAAAACTGTTTTTT.

The chain is built from TRBV15 and TRBJ1-4; D gene unclear. V was pared by 5 bases and J by 4 bases, with 8 bases between. CDR3 length: 13 amino acids. Germline CDR1 LNHNV, CDR2 YYDKDF (reference sequence). CDR3 in amino acids: CATSPRINEKLFF. As DNA, the CDR3 is TGTGCCACCAGCCCGCGGATTAATGAAAAACTGTTTTTT.

This clone occurred once. The chain combines TRBV5-1 with TRBJ2-2, with D unresolved. Germline V gene data show CDR1 as SGHRS and CDR2 as YFSETQ. The V end was cut by 0 bases, the J end by 8 bases, with 11 bases between. The CDR3 runs 14 residues. The CDR3 loop reads CASSLEPAVGELFF. CDR3 bases: TGCGCCAGCAGCTTGGAGCCTGCGGTAGGGGAGCTGTTTTTT.

The V gene is TRBV6-1, the J gene TRBJ2-7, with D unresolved. CDR1 is MNHNS, CDR2 SASEGT, per germline. Trimming removed 3 bases at V and 12 bases at J, with 27 bases between. The length of the CDR3 is 16 residues. The CDR3 DNA sequence: TGTGCCAGCAGTGATGCCCCTTGGAGAAGCCCTCATAATCGGTACTTC. Translating gives CASSDAPWRSPHNRYF.

This clone was picked up one time. The chain uses TRBV2 and TRBJ1-2; the match to TRBD1 covers 9 bases. CDR3 length: 12 residues. The V and J ends lost 9 bases and 7 bases, in that order; junction bases with no gene match: 6. The germline V gene encodes CDR1 SNHLY and CDR2 FYNNEI. For the CDR3, the DNA is TGTGCCAGTCACAGGGGGCGCGGTGGCTACACCTTC. This codes for CASHRGRGGYTF.

V usage is TRBV7-9 and J usage is TRBJ2-3, with D uncertain. Trimming removed 5 bases from V and 0 bases from J, with 6 bases in between. Per germline, CDR1 SEHNR and CDR2 FQNEAQ (reference sequence). The CDR3 sequence is 13 residues long. The DNA for the CDR3 is TGTGCCAGCAGCCGATCTAGCACAGATACGCAGTATTTT. Residues: CASSRSSTDTQYF.

The V gene is TRBV27, the J gene TRBJ2-7; possibly TRBD2 for D (6 bases). Germline CDR1 is MNHEY and CDR2 is SMNVEV (reference sequence). Trimming shortened V by 6 bases and J by 0 bases, and 18 bases separated the two germline ends. This CDR3 region has 16 residues. CDR3 sequence reads: CASRKLRGTVSYEQYF. DNA for the CDR3: TGTGCCAGCAGGAAACTACGCGGGACGGTCTCCTACGAGCAGTACTTC.

CDR3 sequence reads: CASSQGPGRTNEKLFF. CDR3 DNA: TGTGCCAGCAGCCAAGGTCCAGGACGAACTAATGAAAAACTGTTTTTT. This chain uses TRBV3-1 (or the pseudogene TRBV3-2) with TRBJ1-4; D not certain. Trimming stripped 1 base from V and 1 base from J, with 10 bases between. This CDR3 has 16 amino acids. Germline CDR1 and CDR2: LGHDT and YNNKEL (reference sequence).

V gene TRBV28 combines with J gene TRBJ2-7; the match to TRBD2 covers 11 bases. Germline trimming cut 7 bases from V and 2 bases from J; bases unmatched to any gene: 4. CDR1 and CDR2 (germline): MDHEN, SYDVKM. This CDR3 has 14 amino acids. DNA of the CDR3: TGTGCCAGCACATTAGCGGGAGGGGCCTACGAGCAGTACTTC. This sequence encodes CASTLAGGAYEQYF. The full variable domain, rest sourced from reference TRBV28 and TRBJ2-7, is DVKVTQSSRYLVKRTGEKVFLECVQDMDHENMFWYRQDPGLGLRLIYFSYDVKMKEKGDIPEGYSVSREKKERFSLILESASTNQTSMYLCASTLAGGAYEQYFGPGTRLTVT.

This rearrangement joins TRBV5-1 to TRBJ2-1; D possibly matches TRBD1 or TRBD2 (6 bases each). The CDR3 extends over 17 amino acids. V was pared by 4 bases and J by 0 bases, with 17 bases between. CDR1 is SGHRS, CDR2 YFSETQ, per germline. CDR3 region: CASSPEGHPSSYNEQFF. The CDR3 nucleotides are TGCGCCAGCAGCCCGGAGGGACACCCGAGCTCCTACAATGAGCAGTTCTTC.

The CDR3 loop reads CASSSVPGQGAETQYF. Written as DNA, the CDR3 is TGTGCCAGCAGCTCCGTCCCCGGACAGGGTGCAGAGACCCAGTACTTC. The chain uses TRBV5-4 and TRBJ2-5, with 8 bases fitting TRBD1. Germline V CDR1 and CDR2: SGHNT, YYREEE (reference sequence). V was pared by 3 bases and J by 4 bases, with 11 bases of the junction left unmatched. This CDR3 is 16 amino acids long.

This chain joins TRBV4-1 and TRBJ1-2; D is perhaps TRBD1 (5 bases). The germline gives CDR1 MGHRA, CDR2 YSYEKL. CDR3 length: 16 residues. Trimming took 2 bases from V and 0 from J, leaving 13 bases between them. The CDR3 DNA reads as TGCGCCAGCAGCCAACCCCTTGACAGTTCTAACTATGGCTACACCTTC. Amino acids: CASSQPLDSSNYGYTF.

The chain combines TRBV24-1 with TRBJ2-5, with D tentatively TRBD1 (6 bases). V shed 6 bases and J shed 1 base, with 14 bases lying between them. CDR3 length equals 15 residues. Germline CDR1 is KGHDR and CDR2 is SFDVKD. This CDR3 reads CATSSPTDSQETQYF. The CDR3 bases are TGTGCCACCAGTTCACCGACGGACAGCCAAGAGACCCAGTACTTC.

The chain employs TRBV5-6 and TRBJ1-6; D unclear. CDR1 SGHDT and CDR2 YYEEEE come from the germline V gene. CDR3 length: 14 residues. Trimming removed 1 base from V and 5 bases from J, with 7 bases in between. The CDR3 nucleotides are TGTGCCAGCAGCTTGCTGGATAATAATTCACCCCTCCACTTT. Amino acid sequence: CASSLLDNNSPLHF.

The V and J genes are TRBV6-1 and TRBJ2-2, with a tentative D call TRBD2 (6 bases). There are 13 residues in the CDR3. Between the trimmed V and J ends, which lost 5 bases and 6 bases, there was a span of 10 bases. Germline loops: CDR1 MNHNS, CDR2 SASEGT. Here the CDR3 reads CASSRGWSGELFF. The CDR3 coding sequence is TGTGCCAGCAGTCGGGGGTGGTCCGGGGAGCTGTTTTTT.